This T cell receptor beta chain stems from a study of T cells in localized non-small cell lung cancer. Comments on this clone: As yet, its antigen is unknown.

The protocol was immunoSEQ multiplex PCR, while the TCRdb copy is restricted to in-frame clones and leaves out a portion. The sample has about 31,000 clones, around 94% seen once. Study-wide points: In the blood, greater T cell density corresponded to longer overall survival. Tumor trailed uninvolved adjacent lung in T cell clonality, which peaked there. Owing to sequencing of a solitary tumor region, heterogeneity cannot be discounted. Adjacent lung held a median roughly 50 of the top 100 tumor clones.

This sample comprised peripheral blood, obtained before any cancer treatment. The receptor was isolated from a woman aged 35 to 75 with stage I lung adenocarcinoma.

The CDR3 here is CASSLQGLVSPLHF. CDR3 bases: TGTGCCAGCAGCTTACAGGGGCTAGTGTCACCCCTCCACTTT. V gene TRBV5-4 combines with J gene TRBJ1-6; TRBD1 agrees at 7 bases. Germline lookup yields CDR1 SGHNT and CDR2 YYREEE (reference sequence). Trimming removed 2 bases from V and 10 bases from J; junction bases left unmatched: 6. This CDR3 contains 14 residues.